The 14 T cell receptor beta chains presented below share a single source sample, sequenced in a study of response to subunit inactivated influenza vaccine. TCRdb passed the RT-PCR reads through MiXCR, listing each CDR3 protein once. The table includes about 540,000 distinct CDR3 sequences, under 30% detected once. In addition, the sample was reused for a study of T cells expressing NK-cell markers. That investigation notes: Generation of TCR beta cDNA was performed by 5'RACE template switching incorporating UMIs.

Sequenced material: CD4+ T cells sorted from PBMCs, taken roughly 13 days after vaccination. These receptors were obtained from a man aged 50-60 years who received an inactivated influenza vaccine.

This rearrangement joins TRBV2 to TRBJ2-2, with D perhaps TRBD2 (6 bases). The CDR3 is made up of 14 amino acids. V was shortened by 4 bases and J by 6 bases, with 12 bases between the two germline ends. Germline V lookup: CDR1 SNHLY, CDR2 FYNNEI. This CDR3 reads CASSVVWGAGELFF. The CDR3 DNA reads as TGTGCCAGCAGTGTCGTTTGGGGGGCCGGGGAGCTGTTTTTT.

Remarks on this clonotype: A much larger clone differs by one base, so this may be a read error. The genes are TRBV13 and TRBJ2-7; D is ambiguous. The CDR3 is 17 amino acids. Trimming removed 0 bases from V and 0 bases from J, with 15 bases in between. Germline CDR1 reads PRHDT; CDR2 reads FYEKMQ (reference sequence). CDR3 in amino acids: CASSLGLPVRSSYEQYF. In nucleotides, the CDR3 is TGTGCCAGCAGCTTAGGCCTGCCCGTCCGGAGCTCCTACGAGCAGTACTTC.

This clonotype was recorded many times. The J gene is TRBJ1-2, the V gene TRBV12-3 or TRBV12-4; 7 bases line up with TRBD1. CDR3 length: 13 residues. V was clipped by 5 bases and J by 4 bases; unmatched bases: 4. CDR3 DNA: TGTGCCAGCAGTCCACAGGGGACCTATGGCTACACCTTC. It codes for CASSPQGTYGYTF.

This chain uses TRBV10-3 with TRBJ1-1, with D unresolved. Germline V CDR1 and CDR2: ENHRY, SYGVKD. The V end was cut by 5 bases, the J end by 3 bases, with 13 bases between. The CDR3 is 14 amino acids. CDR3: CAISPGGWDTEAFF. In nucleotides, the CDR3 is TGTGCCATCAGTCCCGGAGGTTGGGACACTGAAGCTTTCTTT.

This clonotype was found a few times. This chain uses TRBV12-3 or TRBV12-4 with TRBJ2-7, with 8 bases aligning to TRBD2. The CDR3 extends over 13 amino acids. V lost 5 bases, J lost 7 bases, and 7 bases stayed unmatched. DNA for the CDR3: TGTGCCAGCAGTCGAGCGGGAGCAATGGAGCAGTACTTC. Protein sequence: CASSRAGAMEQYF.

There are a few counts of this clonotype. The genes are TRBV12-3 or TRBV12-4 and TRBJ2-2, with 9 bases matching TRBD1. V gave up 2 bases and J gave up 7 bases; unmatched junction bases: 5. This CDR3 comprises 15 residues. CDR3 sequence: CASSLNRGRIGELFF. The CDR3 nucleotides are TGTGCCAGCAGTTTAAACAGGGGGCGGATCGGGGAGCTGTTTTTT.

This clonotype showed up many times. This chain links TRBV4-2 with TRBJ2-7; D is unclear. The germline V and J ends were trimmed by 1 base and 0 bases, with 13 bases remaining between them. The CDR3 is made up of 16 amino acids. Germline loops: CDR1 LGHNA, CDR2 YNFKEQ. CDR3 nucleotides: TGTGCCAGCAGCCAAGCGTCTGAGACACACTCCTACGAGCAGTACTTC. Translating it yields CASSQASETHSYEQYF.

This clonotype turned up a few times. The CDR3 reads CASSPQDSYGEKLFF. The CDR3 DNA sequence: TGTGCCAGCAGTCCCCAGGACTCCTACGGTGAAAAACTGTTTTTT. The chain is built from TRBV12-3 or TRBV12-4 and TRBJ1-4; D unresolved. The CDR3 runs 15 residues. The ends were cut back, 5 bases at V and 7 bases at J, with 17 bases in the middle.

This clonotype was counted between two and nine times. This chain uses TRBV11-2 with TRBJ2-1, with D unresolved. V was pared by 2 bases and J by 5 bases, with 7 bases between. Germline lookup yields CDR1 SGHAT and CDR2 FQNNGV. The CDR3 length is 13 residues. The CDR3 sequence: CASSLQENNEQFF. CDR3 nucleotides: TGTGCCAGCAGCTTACAGGAGAACAATGAGCAGTTCTTC. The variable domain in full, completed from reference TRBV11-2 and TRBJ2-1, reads EAGVAQSPRYKIIEKRQSVAFWCNPISGHATLYWYQQILGQGPKLLIQFQNNGVVDDSQLPKDRFSAERLKGVDSTLKIQPAKLEDSAVYLCASSLQENNEQFFGPGTRLTVL.

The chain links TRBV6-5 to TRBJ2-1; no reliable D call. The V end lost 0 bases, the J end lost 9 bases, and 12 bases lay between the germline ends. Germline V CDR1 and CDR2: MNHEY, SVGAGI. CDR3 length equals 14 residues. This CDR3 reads CASSYSTVVGEQFF. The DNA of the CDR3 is TGTGCCAGCAGTTACTCGACGGTAGTAGGTGAGCAGTTCTTC.

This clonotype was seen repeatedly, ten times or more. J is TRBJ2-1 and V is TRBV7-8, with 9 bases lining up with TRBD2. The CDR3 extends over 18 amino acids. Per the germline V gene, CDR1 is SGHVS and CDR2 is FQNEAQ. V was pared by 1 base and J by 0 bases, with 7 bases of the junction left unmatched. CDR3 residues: CASSLGTSGLSSYNEQFF. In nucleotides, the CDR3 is TGTGCCAGCAGCTTAGGAACTAGCGGGCTTAGCTCCTACAATGAGCAGTTCTTC.

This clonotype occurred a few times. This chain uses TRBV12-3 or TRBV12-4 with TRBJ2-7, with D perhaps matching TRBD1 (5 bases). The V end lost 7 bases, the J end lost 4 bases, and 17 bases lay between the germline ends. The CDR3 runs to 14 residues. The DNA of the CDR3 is TGTGCCAGCAAGGAGCAGGGTATGAAGTACGAGCAGTACTTC. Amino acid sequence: CASKEQGMKYEQYF.

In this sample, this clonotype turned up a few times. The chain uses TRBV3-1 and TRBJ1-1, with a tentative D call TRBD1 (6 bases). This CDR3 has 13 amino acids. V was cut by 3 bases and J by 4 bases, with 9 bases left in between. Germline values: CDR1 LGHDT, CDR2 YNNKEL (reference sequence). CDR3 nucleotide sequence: TGTGCCAGCAGCCATTTACAGGGCACTGAAGCTTTCTTT. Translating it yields CASSHLQGTEAFF.

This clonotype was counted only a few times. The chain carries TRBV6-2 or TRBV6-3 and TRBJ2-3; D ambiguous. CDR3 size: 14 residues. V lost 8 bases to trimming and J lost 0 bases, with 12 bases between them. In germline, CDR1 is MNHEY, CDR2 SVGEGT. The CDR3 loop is CASVRSTSTDTQYF. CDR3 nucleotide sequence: TGTGCCAGCGTGAGGAGTACTAGCACAGATACGCAGTATTTT.